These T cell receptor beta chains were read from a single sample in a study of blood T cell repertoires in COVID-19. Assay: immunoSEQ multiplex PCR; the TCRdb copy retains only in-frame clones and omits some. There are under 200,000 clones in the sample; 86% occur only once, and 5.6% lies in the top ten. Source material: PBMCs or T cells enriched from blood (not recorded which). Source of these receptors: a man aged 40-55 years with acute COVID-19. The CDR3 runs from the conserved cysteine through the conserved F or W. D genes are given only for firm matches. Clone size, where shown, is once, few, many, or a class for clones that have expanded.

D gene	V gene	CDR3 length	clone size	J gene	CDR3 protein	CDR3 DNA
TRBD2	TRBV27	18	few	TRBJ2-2	CASSLTSASGSTAGELFF	TGTGCCAGCAGTTTAACCTCCGCTAGCGGGAGTACTGCCGGGGAGCTGTTTTTT
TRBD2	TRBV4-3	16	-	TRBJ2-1	CASSQDLGGRVSEQFF	TGCGCCAGCAGCCAAGATCTTGGCGGGAGGGTAAGTGAGCAGTTCTTC
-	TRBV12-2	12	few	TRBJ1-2	CASRRTPSGYTF	TGTGCAAGTCGCCGGACTCCCTCCGGCTACACCTTC
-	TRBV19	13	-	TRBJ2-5	CASGETGQETQYF	TGTGCCAGTGGGGAGACAGGACAAGAGACCCAGTACTTC
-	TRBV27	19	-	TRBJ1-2	CASSLRGGRDAITNYGYTF	TGTGCCAGCAGTTTGCGGGGGGGCAGGGATGCCATAACTAACTATGGCTACACCTTC
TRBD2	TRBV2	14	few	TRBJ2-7	CASRTGLAGQAQYF	TGTGCCAGCAGGACCGGACTAGCGGGACAGGCGCAGTACTTC
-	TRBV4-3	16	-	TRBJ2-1	CASSQEGSGYHNEQFF	TGCGCCAGCAGCCAAGAGGGGAGCGGGTATCACAATGAGCAGTTCTTC
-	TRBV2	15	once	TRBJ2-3	CASSDAGASTDTQYF	TGTGCCAGCAGTGATGCAGGGGCTAGCACAGATACGCAGTATTTT
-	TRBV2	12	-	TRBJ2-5	CASSVQQETQYF	TGTGCCAGCAGTGTTCAGCAAGAGACCCAGTACTTC
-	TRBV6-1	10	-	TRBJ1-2	CASSELGYTF	TGTGCCAGCAGTGAATTAGGCTACACCTTC
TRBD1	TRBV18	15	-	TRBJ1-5	CASSPDRGGNQPQHF	TGTGCCAGCTCACCCGACAGGGGAGGCAATCAGCCCCAGCATTTT
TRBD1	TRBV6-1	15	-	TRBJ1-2	CASSERQGVKGGYTF	TGTGCCAGCAGTGAGAGACAGGGAGTAAAGGGGGGCTACACCTTC
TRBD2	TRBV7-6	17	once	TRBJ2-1	CASSLYLRSSGSPEQFF	TGTGCCAGCAGCTTATATCTTCGGTCTAGCGGGAGTCCTGAGCAGTTCTTC